The clone carrying this T cell receptor (beta chain) has a single count. The source of the sample is a study of PD-1 blockade in classical Hodgkin lymphoma. Method: immunoSEQ multiplex PCR; TCRdb's copy keeps in-frame clones and lacks some. The table lists tens of thousands of clones, approximately 78% of them singletons. The CDR3 loop spans 13 amino acids. The V end was cut by 6 bases, the J end by 5 bases, with 12 bases between. The V gene's germline CDR1 is KGHSH and CDR2 LQKENI. Time point denoted: cycle 4 day 1 (C4D1), after around six weeks of nivolumab. Every one of the patients relapsed after autologous stem cell transplantation (brentuximab vedotin exposure was variable).

The TCR sequence derives from a human donor with classical Hodgkin lymphoma. The source was peripheral blood mononuclear cells (PBMCs), collected before the fourth cycle of nivolumab. The V gene is TRBV18, the J gene TRBJ2-3; a possible D gene is TRBD1 (6 bases). The CDR3 protein is CASSLDSLDTQYF. CDR3 bases: TGTGCCAGCTCTCTGGACAGCTTAGATACGCAGTATTTT.